These 13 T cell receptor beta chains were all obtained from the same sample, sequenced in a study of cytomegalovirus exposure and HLA in healthy donors. Both 60 Vbeta primers and 13 Jbeta primers went into the PCR. Sequenced by immunoSEQ multiplex PCR; TCRdb stores in-frame clones only, minus some. Of roughly 160,000 clones listed, 73% were seen once; the top ten hold 5% to 5.5%. The sample taken for sequencing was PBMCs. The receptors originated from a woman in her late teens or twenties in good health and CMV-seropositive.

This chain uses TRBV9 with TRBJ2-6; possibly TRBD2 for D (6 bases). CDR1 and CDR2 (germline): SGDLS, YYNGEE. The CDR3 covers 17 residues. The ends were cut back, 0 bases at V and 4 bases at J, with 14 bases in the middle. This CDR3 reads CASSVAWSGVGANVLTF. CDR3 in DNA: TGTGCCAGCAGCGTAGCGTGGTCGGGGGTAGGGGCCAACGTCCTGACTTTC.

The chain uses TRBV7-2 and TRBJ2-3; D gene uncertain. Trimming stripped 3 bases from V and 6 bases from J, with 19 bases between. The V gene's germline CDR1 is SGHTA and CDR2 FQGNSA. The CDR3 has 16 amino acids. CDR3 amino acids: CASSFRSSGRSDTQYF. In DNA, the CDR3 is TGTGCCAGCAGCTTTCGGTCCTCCGGCCGGAGTGATACGCAGTATTTT.

The gene calls are TRBV7-2 and TRBJ2-1, with 8 bases aligning to TRBD1. J gave up 8 bases and V 4 bases, and 7 bases lay outside the gene matches. The length of the CDR3 is 14 residues. Germline assignment: CDR1 SGHTA and CDR2 FQGNSA. The CDR3 DNA sequence: TGTGCCAGCAGCTACAGACAGGGGAGCGATGAGCAGTTCTTC. Translation: CASSYRQGSDEQFF.

The CDR3 DNA follows: TGCGCCAGCAGCTCCGCCAGGGGTCCAGATACGCAGTATTTT. This encodes CASSSARGPDTQYF. The rearrangement uses TRBV5-1 and TRBJ2-3, with D perhaps matching TRBD1 (6 bases). The germline V gene encodes CDR1 SGHRS and CDR2 YFSETQ. V lost 3 bases and J lost 4, with 12 bases in between. The CDR3 length is 14 residues. Full variable domain (remainder filled in from reference TRBV5-1 and TRBJ2-3): KAGVTQTPRYLIKTRGQQVTLSCSPISGHRSVSWYQQTPGQGLQFLFEYFSETQRNKGNFPGRFSGRQFSNSRSEMNVSTLELGDSALYLCASSSARGPDTQYFGPGTRLTVL.

The chain joins TRBV15 to TRBJ2-5; D is unresolved. The CDR3 is 13 residues long. Trimming took off 0 bases at V and 7 bases at J, with 9 bases between the two ends. CDR1 and CDR2 (germline): LNHNV, YYDKDF (reference sequence). CDR3 residues: CATSRERRGTQYF. CDR3 in DNA: TGTGCCACCAGCAGAGAACGGCGAGGGACCCAGTACTTC.

This clone was seen a handful of times. The chain links TRBV6-5 to TRBJ1-1; D gene uncertain. Germline CDR1 is MNHEY and CDR2 is SVGAGI. The CDR3 runs 11 residues. The germline V and J ends were trimmed by 7 bases and 3 bases, with 6 bases remaining between them. This chain's CDR3 is CASMRDTEAFF. The CDR3 nucleotides read TGTGCCAGCATGAGGGACACTGAAGCTTTCTTT.

V usage is TRBV19 and J usage is TRBJ2-7, with D perhaps matching TRBD2 (5 bases). The germline CDR1 and CDR2 sequences are LNHDA and SQIVND (reference sequence). V was pared by 3 bases and J by 1 base, with 10 bases between. This CDR3 region has 14 residues. This CDR3 is CASSIEPGSYEQYF. The CDR3, as DNA: TGTGCCAGTAGTATCGAACCGGGATCCTACGAGCAGTACTTC.

V is TRBV18 and J is TRBJ2-1; TRBD1 might be the D (6 bases). This CDR3 is built from 16 residues. V gave up 0 bases and J gave up 4 bases, with 13 bases separating them. Germline assignment: CDR1 KGHSH and CDR2 LQKENI. This CDR3 reads CASSPPAGTIYNEQFF. The DNA of the CDR3 is TGTGCCAGCTCACCACCGGCCGGGACAATATACAATGAGCAGTTCTTC.

This chain links TRBV5-4 with TRBJ2-2, with 10 bases identical to TRBD1. Trimming at V came to 3 bases and at J to 1 base, leaving 6 bases not matched to a gene. CDR3 length: 17 amino acids. The germline V gene has CDR1 SGHNT and CDR2 YYREEE (reference sequence). CDR3 coding DNA: TGTGCCAGCAGCTCCCCCGGGACAGGGGTGAACACCGGGGAGCTGTTTTTT. Amino acid sequence: CASSSPGTGVNTGELFF.

The chain is built from TRBV4-3 and TRBJ1-2; D uncertain. Germline V gene data show CDR1 as LGHNA and CDR2 as YSLEER. This CDR3 spans 15 amino acids. V lost 1 base, J lost 2 bases, and 11 bases lay in between. This CDR3 is CASSQGLTVNYGYTF. In nucleotides, the CDR3 is TGCGCCAGCAGCCAAGGTCTCACAGTAAACTATGGCTACACCTTC.

The chain couples TRBV4-1 to TRBJ1-5; 7 bases line up with TRBD1. V shed 2 bases and J 5 bases; nucleotides not matched to a gene: 15. This CDR3 has 18 amino acids. Germline V gene lookup returns CDR1 MGHRA and CDR2 YSYEKL. The CDR3 reads CASSQLGALSRGDQPQHF. CDR3 DNA: TGCGCCAGCAGCCAACTTGGGGCCTTAAGCAGGGGGGATCAGCCCCAGCATTTT.

A word on this clone: The junction and the germline gene differ at one end; a read error may be behind it. V and J are TRBV7-9 and TRBJ2-7; 8 nucleotides agree with TRBD2. CDR1 SEHNR and CDR2 FQNEAQ come from the germline V gene (reference sequence). The CDR3 extends over 17 amino acids. The CDR3 bases are TGTTCCAGCAGCTTAGCCTTAGGTACTAGCGGTTCCTACGAGCAGTACTTC. It is translated as CSSSLALGTSGSYEQYF.

The genes are TRBV19 and TRBJ2-5, with D perhaps TRBD2 (6 bases). Trimming pared 4 bases from V and 4 bases from J, leaving 16 bases between. The V gene's germline CDR1 is LNHDA and CDR2 SQIVND (reference sequence). The CDR3 is 15 amino acids. CDR3: CASSTSGGYRETQYF. CDR3 DNA sequence: TGTGCCAGTAGTACCTCTGGGGGGTACCGAGAGACCCAGTACTTC.